This TCR beta chain emerged from a study of T cell responses to AZD1222 COVID-19 vaccine. Assay: immunoSEQ multiplex PCR; the TCRdb copy retains only in-frame clones and omits some. The table records nearly 110,000 clones, 90% of them present only once. Study-level points and caveats: Researchers took repertoire samples only after the peak T cell response had come.

V dropped 0 bases and J dropped 10 bases, with 8 bases sitting between them. Germline CDR1 and CDR2: SGHKS and YYEKEE (reference sequence). CDR3 length: 12 amino acids. To note about this clone: Its antigen is not known.

This sequence originates from an adult who received the AZD1222 COVID-19 vaccine. The starting material was peripheral blood, obtained 28 days after the second AZD1222 dose. The chain links TRBV5-5 to TRBJ2-1, with D uncertain. As DNA, the CDR3 is TGTGCCAGCAGCTTGGACGGCGGCGAGCAGTTCTTC. Translation gives CASSLDGGEQFF. The variable domain in full, with the rest retrieved from reference TRBV5-5 and TRBJ2-1, is DAGVTQSPTHLIKTRGQQVTLRCSPISGHKSVSWYQQVLGQGPQFIFQYYEKEERGRGNFPDRFSARQFPNYSSELNVNALLLGDSALYLCASSLDGGEQFFGPGTRLTVL.